The rows below give T cell receptor beta chains drawn from one sample of a study of T cell responses to AZD1222 COVID-19 vaccine. Assay used: immunoSEQ multiplex PCR; TCRdb lists only in-frame clones, some missing. The data hold approximately 70,000 clones, with around 81% observed a single time. This material consisted of peripheral blood, taken 28 days after the second AZD1222 dose. All receptors derive from an adult who received the AZD1222 COVID-19 vaccine. CDR3s include the opening cysteine and the closing phenylalanine or tryptophan. D genes are given only for firm matches. A clone size is listed for some rows: how often the clone was seen (once, few, many), or a class if it is expanded.

CDR3nt	CDR3aa	d_gene	j_gene	v_gene	abundance
TGTGCCATCAGGGACAGGGGGTACTACGAGCAGTACTTC	CAIRDRGYYEQYF	TRBD1	TRBJ2-7	TRBV10-3	.
TGTGCCACCAGTGACCGGGACCCTGAGAATGAGCAGTTCTTC	CATSDRDPENEQFF	.	TRBJ2-1	TRBV24-1	.
TGTGCCAGCAGCCAAGAGGCGAGCACTAATGAAAAACTGTTTTTT	CASSQEASTNEKLFF	.	TRBJ1-4	TRBV3-1/TRBV3-2	.
TGTGCCAGCAGCCGGATCGGACAGGGTTCACGTGAGACCCAGTACTTC	CASSRIGQGSRETQYF	TRBD1	TRBJ2-5	TRBV4-2	.
TGTGCCAGCAGCCAAGAGCTAACTAGCGGGGGTAACAATGAGCAGTTCTTC	CASSQELTSGGNNEQFF	TRBD2	TRBJ2-1	TRBV4-2	few
TGTGCCAGCAGCCTGCCGGGACAGGGGGCGCGAGGCTACACCTTC	CASSLPGQGARGYTF	TRBD1	TRBJ1-2	TRBV14	.
TGTGCCAGCAGCTTTGGGGTTTTGCAAGAGACCCAGTACTTC	CASSFGVLQETQYF	.	TRBJ2-5	TRBV7-2	once
TGTGCCAGCAGTTGGAGAGTGGGGGACAATCAGCCCCAGCATTTT	CASSWRVGDNQPQHF	.	TRBJ1-5	TRBV28	.
TGTGCCAGCTCAGCCGGGACAGCCGGCTACGAGCAGTACTTC	CASSAGTAGYEQYF	TRBD1	TRBJ2-7	TRBV18	.
TGTGCCAGCAGCGCTCCCTTGACAGGGGGCAATTCACCCCTCCACTTT	CASSAPLTGGNSPLHF	TRBD1	TRBJ1-6	TRBV9	.
TGTGCCAGCAGCGAGCAGTACTTC	CASSEQYF	.	TRBJ2-7	TRBV2	.
TGTGCCAGCAGTGACTCCGGGGGCACTGAAGCTTTCTTT	CASSDSGGTEAFF	.	TRBJ1-1	TRBV6-4	.
TGTGCCAGCAGTAACAGGGGGGATCAGCCCCAGCATTTT	CASSNRGDQPQHF	TRBD1	TRBJ1-5	TRBV6-5	.
TGTGCCAGCAGCCCCACGGGTTTGGGCCCCCAGCATTTT	CASSPTGLGPQHF	.	TRBJ1-5	TRBV7-9	.
TGTGCCTGGAGTGCAGAGACAGGGCTAGAGACCCAGTACTTC	CAWSAETGLETQYF	TRBD1	TRBJ2-5	TRBV30	once
TGTGCCAGCAGTTTAAAGGTGGATTCACCCCTCCACTTT	CASSLKVDSPLHF	.	TRBJ1-6	TRBV28	.
TGTGCCAGCAGCTCCTCGACTAGCGGGAGGGGTAATGAGCAGTTCTTC	CASSSSTSGRGNEQFF	TRBD2	TRBJ2-1	TRBV11-1	.
TGCAGCGTTGTGGCTAGCGGGAGTTCCTACAATGAGCAGTTCTTC	CSVVASGSSYNEQFF	TRBD2	TRBJ2-1	TRBV29-1	.
TGTGCCAGCAGCTTAGGGACGCGGGGTTACGAGCAGTACTTC	CASSLGTRGYEQYF	.	TRBJ2-7	TRBV11-2	many
TGTGCCAGCAGCTTATCCGATGGCCCGAGCAGCGGGGAGCTGTTTTTT	CASSLSDGPSSGELFF	.	TRBJ2-2	TRBV7-9	.
TGTGCCTGGAGTCTCAAGGTGGATCAGCCCCAGCATTTT	CAWSLKVDQPQHF	.	TRBJ1-5	TRBV30	.
TGTGCCAGCAGGCCAGCACTAGCGGTCTACGAGCAGTACTTC	CASRPALAVYEQYF	TRBD2	TRBJ2-7	TRBV28	.
TGTGCCAGCAGCCAACCTTGGACACCAAGGACAGGTGAGCAGTTCTTC	CASSQPWTPRTGEQFF	TRBD1	TRBJ2-1	TRBV3-1/TRBV3-2	.
TGTGCCAGTAGTATAACGGGGGGATACAATGAGCAGTTCTTC	CASSITGGYNEQFF	TRBD2	TRBJ2-1	TRBV19	.
TGTGCCAGCAGCTTAGGCCAGACAGGGATAAAGACGTTGCATTTT	CASSLGQTGIKTLHF	TRBD1	TRBJ1-5	TRBV7-6	.
TGTGCCAGCAGTTTATTGCTAGCGGGAGGGCCGACCAAAAACATTCAGTACTTC	CASSLLLAGGPTKNIQYF	TRBD2	TRBJ2-4	TRBV28	.
TGTGCCAGTAGACTAGCGGGAGGACTGAATGAGCAGTTCTTC	CASRLAGGLNEQFF	TRBD2	TRBJ2-1	TRBV19	few
TGTGCCTGGAGGACTAGCGCTACCGGGGAGCTGTTTTTT	CAWRTSATGELFF	TRBD2	TRBJ2-2	TRBV30	.
TGCGCCAGCAGCCAAGATTTGGGCTACAATTCACCCCTCCACTTT	CASSQDLGYNSPLHF	.	TRBJ1-6	TRBV4-3	few
TGTGCCAGCAGCTTGGGGGGACTAGCGGGGTCAGAGACCCAGTACTTC	CASSLGGLAGSETQYF	TRBD2	TRBJ2-5	TRBV7-9	.
TGTGCCAGCAGCCCCTCTTCAAGCGGGTTAGAGACCCAGTACTTC	CASSPSSSGLETQYF	.	TRBJ2-5	TRBV5-6	.
TGTGCCAGCAGCTTATACGGAGCGGGCCTCGGGTTCTTC	CASSLYGAGLGFF	.	TRBJ2-1	TRBV7-9	.
TGTGCCAGCAGCCACGGACAAACCTACGAGCAGTACTTC	CASSHGQTYEQYF	.	TRBJ2-7	TRBV5-4	.
TGTGCCAGCAGTGAACTTGTCGGGGGAGGGCAGACCCAGTACTTC	CASSELVGGGQTQYF	TRBD2	TRBJ2-5	TRBV6-1	.
TGCAGTGCTAGTCGGTACAATGAGCAGTTCTTC	CSASRYNEQFF	.	TRBJ2-1	TRBV20-1	.
TGTGCCTGGAGTGTAGGTCAGCGGGGGGGCCCCAATGAGCAGTTCTTC	CAWSVGQRGGPNEQFF	TRBD2	TRBJ2-1	TRBV30	.
TGTGCCAGCAGCCCCCACGGGCAGTGGCTGTCCTACGAGCAGTACTTC	CASSPHGQWLSYEQYF	.	TRBJ2-7	TRBV5-5	.
TGCAGCGTATTCGGACTAGCGGGGTATAACACGCAGTATTTT	CSVFGLAGYNTQYF	TRBD2	TRBJ2-3	TRBV29-1	.
TGTGCCACCAGTGATTACCTAGCGGGGGGTTACAATGAGCAGTTCTTC	CATSDYLAGGYNEQFF	TRBD2	TRBJ2-1	TRBV24-1	.
TGTGCCAGCAGCCCTTTTATGAACGGAGGGAACACCATATATTTT	CASSPFMNGGNTIYF	.	TRBJ1-3	TRBV3-1/TRBV3-2	.
TGTGCCAGCAGCTTAGGGTCAAATGAGCAGTTCTTC	CASSLGSNEQFF	.	TRBJ2-1	TRBV7-6	.
TGTGCCAGCAGTTTATCGACTAGCGGGAGGAGGTACGAGCAGTACTTC	CASSLSTSGRRYEQYF	TRBD2	TRBJ2-7	TRBV28	.
TGTGCCAGCAGCCGAGAATATTTCAGCTGGGACAGGGCCCACGGGAACTATGGCTACACCTTC	CASSREYFSWDRAHGNYGYTF	TRBD1	TRBJ1-2	TRBV28	.
TGTGCCACAGTTACGACCGGTCCAGATACGCAGTATTTT	CATVTTGPDTQYF	.	TRBJ2-3	TRBV28	once
TGTGCCAGTAGTATAGGGTCAGGCACAAACACCGGGGAGCTGTTTTTT	CASSIGSGTNTGELFF	.	TRBJ2-2	TRBV19	.
TGTGCCAGTAGCCGACAACTAGTCTCTACGCAGTATTTT	CASSRQLVSTQYF	.	TRBJ2-3	TRBV19	.
TGTGCCAGCAGTTGGGGACAGTTGAACACTGAAGCTTTCTTT	CASSWGQLNTEAFF	TRBD1	TRBJ1-1	TRBV6-5	.
TGCGCCAGCAGCACAGGACTAGCGGACAATGAGCAGTTCTTC	CASSTGLADNEQFF	TRBD2	TRBJ2-1	TRBV5-1	few
TGCGCCAGCAGCCGTGACAGTGAAGCTTTCTTT	CASSRDSEAFF	.	TRBJ1-1	TRBV4-1	.
TGCGCCAGCAGCTTGGATGGGGTCGACGAGCAGTACTTC	CASSLDGVDEQYF	.	TRBJ2-7	TRBV5-1	.
TGCGCCAGCATGCAGGGACCGGGTTCTAACTATGGCTACACCTTC	CASMQGPGSNYGYTF	.	TRBJ1-2	TRBV5-1	.
TGTGCCAGCAGTTACGGGCTAGCGGTTAATGAAAAACTGTTTTTT	CASSYGLAVNEKLFF	.	TRBJ1-4	TRBV6-5	.
TGCGCCAGCAGCGACCGGGACAGGGTCCAAAATGAGCAGTTCTTC	CASSDRDRVQNEQFF	TRBD1	TRBJ2-1	TRBV10-2	.
TGTACGTCGCACCGGGGGGTGGCAGATACGCAGTATTTT	CTSHRGVADTQYF	TRBD2	TRBJ2-3	TRBV5-8	.